This TCR beta chain was documented in a study of vaccination and CD4 T cells after COVID-19. Treatment indicated: roughly 11-day PBMC culture with coronavirus spike peptide pools or control peptides (ViraFEST assay). Sequenced with the Oncomine TCR Beta short-read assay was DNA taken from cultured CD4+ T cells. From cultured CD4+ T cells, genomic DNA was extracted. TCRdb called the PCR reads again in MiXCR, with one record for every CDR3 protein. The repertoire consists of 20,000 or so distinct CDR3 sequences, with 40% occurring once and the leading ten covering more than 7.5%. In the case of this clonotype: Its antigen is unidentified.

V lost 3 bases to trimming and J lost 12 bases; unmatched junction nucleotides: 6. The CDR3 extends over 13 amino acids. The germline V gene has CDR1 MNHNS and CDR2 SASEGT. The J gene is TRBJ1-1, the V gene TRBV6-1; 11 bases map to TRBD1. The sequence derives from a human donor who had recovered from COVID-19. The sample here was CD4+ T cells from blood, cultured in vitro, taken after SARS-CoV-2 vaccination. As DNA, the CDR3 is TGTGCCAGCAGTGACCGGGACAGGGGGACGTCTTTCTTT. Its protein product is CASSDRDRGTSFF.